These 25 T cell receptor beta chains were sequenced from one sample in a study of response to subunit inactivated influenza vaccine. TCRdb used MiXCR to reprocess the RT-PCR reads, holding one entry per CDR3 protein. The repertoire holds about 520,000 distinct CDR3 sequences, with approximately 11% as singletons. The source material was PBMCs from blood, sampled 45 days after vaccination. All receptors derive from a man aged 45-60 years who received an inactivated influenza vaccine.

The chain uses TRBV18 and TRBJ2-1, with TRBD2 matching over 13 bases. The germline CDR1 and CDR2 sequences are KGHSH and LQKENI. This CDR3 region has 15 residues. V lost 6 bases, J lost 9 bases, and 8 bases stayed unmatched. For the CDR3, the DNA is TGTGCCAGCTCCGTAGGGACTAGCGGGGCCACTGAGCAGTTCTTC. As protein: CASSVGTSGATEQFF.

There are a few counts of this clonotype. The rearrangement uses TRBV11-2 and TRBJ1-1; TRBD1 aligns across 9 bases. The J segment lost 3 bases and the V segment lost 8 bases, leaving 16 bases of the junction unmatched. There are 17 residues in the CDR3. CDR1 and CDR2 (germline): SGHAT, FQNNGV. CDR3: CASGTRNRGRRDTEAFF. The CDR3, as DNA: TGTGCCAGCGGTACTAGGAACAGGGGGCGCCGGGACACTGAAGCTTTCTTT.

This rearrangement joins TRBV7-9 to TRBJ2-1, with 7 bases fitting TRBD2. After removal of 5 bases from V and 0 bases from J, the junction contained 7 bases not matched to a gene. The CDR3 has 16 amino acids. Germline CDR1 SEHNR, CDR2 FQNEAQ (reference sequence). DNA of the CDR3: TGTGCCAGCAGCCCCCGGGGAGGGGCCTCCTACAATGAGCAGTTCTTC. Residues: CASSPRGGASYNEQFF.

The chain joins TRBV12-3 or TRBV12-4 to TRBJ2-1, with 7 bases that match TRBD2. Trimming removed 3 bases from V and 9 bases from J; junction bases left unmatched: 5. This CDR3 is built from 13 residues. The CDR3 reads CASSFLLAGEQFF. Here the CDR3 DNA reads TGTGCCAGCAGTTTCTTATTAGCGGGTGAGCAGTTCTTC.

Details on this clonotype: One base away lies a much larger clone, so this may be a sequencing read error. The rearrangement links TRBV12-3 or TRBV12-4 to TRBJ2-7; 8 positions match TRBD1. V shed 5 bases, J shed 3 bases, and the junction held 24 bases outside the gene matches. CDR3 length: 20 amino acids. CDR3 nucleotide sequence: TGTGCCAGCAGTCCACTACGGACAGGGTTATTGAAAGGCCACTACTACGAGCAGTACTTC. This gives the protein CASSPLRTGLLKGHYYEQYF.

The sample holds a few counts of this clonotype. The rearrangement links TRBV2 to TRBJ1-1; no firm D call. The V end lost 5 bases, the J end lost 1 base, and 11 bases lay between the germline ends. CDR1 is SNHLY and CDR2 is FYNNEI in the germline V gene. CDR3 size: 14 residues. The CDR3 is CASSNKARNTEAFF. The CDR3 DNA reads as TGTGCCAGCAGTAATAAAGCTCGGAACACTGAAGCTTTCTTT.

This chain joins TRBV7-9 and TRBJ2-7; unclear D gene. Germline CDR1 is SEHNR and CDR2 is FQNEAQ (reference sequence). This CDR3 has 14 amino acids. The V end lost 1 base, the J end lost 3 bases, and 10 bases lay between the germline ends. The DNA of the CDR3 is TGTGCCAGCAGCTTAGGCGAAAGGTTCTACGAGCAGTACTTC. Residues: CASSLGERFYEQYF. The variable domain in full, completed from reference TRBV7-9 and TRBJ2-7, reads DTGVSQNPRHKITKRGQNVTFRCDPISEHNRLYWYRQTLGQGPEFLTYFQNEAQLEKSRLLSDRFSAERPKGSFSTLEIQRTEQGDSAMYLCASSLGERFYEQYFGPGTRLTVT.

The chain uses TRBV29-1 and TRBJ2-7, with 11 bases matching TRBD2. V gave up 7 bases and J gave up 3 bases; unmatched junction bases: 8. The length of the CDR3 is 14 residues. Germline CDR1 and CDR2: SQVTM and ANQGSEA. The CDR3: CSALLAGAFYEQYF. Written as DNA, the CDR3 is TGCAGCGCATTACTAGCGGGAGCCTTCTACGAGCAGTACTTC.

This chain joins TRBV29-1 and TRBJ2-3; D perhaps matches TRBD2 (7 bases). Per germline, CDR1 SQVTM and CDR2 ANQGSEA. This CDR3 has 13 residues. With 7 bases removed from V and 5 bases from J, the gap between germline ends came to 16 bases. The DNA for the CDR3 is TGCAGCGCGCAGCCGGGGGGCGGAGATACGCAGTATTTT. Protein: CSAQPGGGDTQYF.

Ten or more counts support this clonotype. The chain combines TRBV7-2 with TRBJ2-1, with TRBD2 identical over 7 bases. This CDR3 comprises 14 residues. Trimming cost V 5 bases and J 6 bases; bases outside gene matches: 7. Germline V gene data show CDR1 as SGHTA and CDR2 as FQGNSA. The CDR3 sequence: CASSPTAGINEQFF. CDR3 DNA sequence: TGTGCCAGCAGCCCCACAGCGGGAATCAATGAGCAGTTCTTC.

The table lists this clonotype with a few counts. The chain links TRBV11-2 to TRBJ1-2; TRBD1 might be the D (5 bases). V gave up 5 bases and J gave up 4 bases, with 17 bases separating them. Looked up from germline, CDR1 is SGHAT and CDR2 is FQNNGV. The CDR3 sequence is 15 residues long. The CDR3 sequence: CASSPRAGLRYGYTF. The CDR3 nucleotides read TGTGCCAGCAGCCCCCGAGCGGGACTCCGCTATGGCTACACCTTC.

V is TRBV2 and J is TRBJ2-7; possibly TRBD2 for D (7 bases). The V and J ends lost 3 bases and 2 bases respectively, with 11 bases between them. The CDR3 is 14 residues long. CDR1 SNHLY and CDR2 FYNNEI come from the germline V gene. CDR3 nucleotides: TGTGCCAGCAGTGATGGGGAGGGGGCCTACGAGCAGTACTTC. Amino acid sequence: CASSDGEGAYEQYF.

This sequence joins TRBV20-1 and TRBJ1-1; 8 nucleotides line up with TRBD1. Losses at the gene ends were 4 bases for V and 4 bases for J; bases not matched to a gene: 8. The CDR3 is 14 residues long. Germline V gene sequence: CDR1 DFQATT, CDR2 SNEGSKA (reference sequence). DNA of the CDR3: TGCAGTGCTATGCAGGGGGCGCGGCCCACTGAAGCTTTCTTT. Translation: CSAMQGARPTEAFF.

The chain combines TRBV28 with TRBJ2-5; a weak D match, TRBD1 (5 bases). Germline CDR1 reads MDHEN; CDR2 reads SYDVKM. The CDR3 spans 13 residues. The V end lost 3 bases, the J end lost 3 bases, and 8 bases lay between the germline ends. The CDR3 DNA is TGTGCCAGCAGTTTGGGGCAGGAAGAGACCCAGTACTTC. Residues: CASSLGQEETQYF.

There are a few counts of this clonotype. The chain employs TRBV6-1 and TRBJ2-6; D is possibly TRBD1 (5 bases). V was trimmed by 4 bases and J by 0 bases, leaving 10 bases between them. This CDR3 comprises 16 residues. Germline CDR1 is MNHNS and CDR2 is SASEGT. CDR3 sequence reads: CASSVDSSSGANVLTF. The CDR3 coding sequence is TGTGCCAGCAGTGTTGACAGCTCCTCTGGGGCCAACGTCCTGACTTTC.

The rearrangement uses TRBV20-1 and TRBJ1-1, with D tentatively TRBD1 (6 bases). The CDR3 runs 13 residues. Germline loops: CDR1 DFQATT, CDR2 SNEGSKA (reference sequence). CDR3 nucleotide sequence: TGCAACGCTAGGACGGGGGCGAACACTGAAGCTTTCTTT. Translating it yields CNARTGANTEAFF.

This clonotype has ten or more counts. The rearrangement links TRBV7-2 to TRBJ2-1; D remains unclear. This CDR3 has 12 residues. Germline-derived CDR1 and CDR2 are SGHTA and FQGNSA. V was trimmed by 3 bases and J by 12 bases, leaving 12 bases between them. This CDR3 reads CASSFRHGRQFF. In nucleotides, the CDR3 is TGTGCCAGCAGCTTCCGACACGGTAGGCAGTTCTTC.

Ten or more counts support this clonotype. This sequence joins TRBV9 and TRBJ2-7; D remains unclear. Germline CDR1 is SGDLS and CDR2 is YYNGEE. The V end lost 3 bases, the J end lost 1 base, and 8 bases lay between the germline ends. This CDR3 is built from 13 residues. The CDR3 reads CASSGGTSYEQYF. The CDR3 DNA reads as TGTGCCAGCAGCGGGGGAACTTCCTACGAGCAGTACTTC.

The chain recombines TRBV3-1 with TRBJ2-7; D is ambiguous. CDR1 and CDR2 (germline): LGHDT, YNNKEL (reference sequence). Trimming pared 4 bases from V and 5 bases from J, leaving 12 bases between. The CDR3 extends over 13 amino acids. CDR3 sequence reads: CASSREGMDEQYF. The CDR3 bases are TGTGCCAGCAGCCGGGAAGGCATGGACGAGCAGTACTTC.

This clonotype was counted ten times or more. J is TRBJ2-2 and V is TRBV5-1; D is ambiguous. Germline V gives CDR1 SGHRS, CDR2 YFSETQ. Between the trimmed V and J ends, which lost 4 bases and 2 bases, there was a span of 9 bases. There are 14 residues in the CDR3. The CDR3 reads CASSLDANTGELFF. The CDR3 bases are TGCGCCAGCAGCCTGGACGCAAACACCGGGGAGCTGTTTTTT.

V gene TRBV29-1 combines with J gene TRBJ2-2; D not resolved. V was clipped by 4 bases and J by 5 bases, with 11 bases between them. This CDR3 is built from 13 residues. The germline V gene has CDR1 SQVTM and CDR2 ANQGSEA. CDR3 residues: CSVGGQRTGELFF. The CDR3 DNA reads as TGCAGCGTTGGGGGTCAGAGGACCGGGGAGCTGTTTTTT.

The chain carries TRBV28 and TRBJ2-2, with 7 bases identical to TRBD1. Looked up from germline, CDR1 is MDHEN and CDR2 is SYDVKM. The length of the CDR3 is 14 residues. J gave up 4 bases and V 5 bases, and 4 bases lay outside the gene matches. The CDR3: CASSTTGRTGELFF. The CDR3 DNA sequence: TGTGCCAGCAGTACGACAGGGCGCACCGGGGAGCTGTTTTTT. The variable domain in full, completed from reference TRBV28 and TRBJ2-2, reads DVKVTQSSRYLVKRTGEKVFLECVQDMDHENMFWYRQDPGLGLRLIYFSYDVKMKEKGDIPEGYSVSREKKERFSLILESASTNQTSMYLCASSTTGRTGELFFGEGSRLTVL.

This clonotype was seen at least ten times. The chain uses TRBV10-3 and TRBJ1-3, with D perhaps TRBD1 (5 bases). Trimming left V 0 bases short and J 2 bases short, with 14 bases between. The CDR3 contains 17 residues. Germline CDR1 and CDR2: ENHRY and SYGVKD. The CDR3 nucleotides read TGTGCCATCAGTGAGTCGGGAGCAGGGCGCCCTGGAAACACCATATATTTT. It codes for CAISESGAGRPGNTIYF.

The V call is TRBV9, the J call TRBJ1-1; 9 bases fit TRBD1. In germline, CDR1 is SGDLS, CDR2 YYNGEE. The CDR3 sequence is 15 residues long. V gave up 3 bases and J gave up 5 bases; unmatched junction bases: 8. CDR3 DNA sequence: TGTGCCAGCAGCGCCCAACAGACAGGGGGTACTGAAGCTTTCTTT. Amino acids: CASSAQQTGGTEAFF. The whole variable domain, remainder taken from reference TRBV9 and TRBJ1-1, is DSGVTQTPKHLITATGQRVTLRCSPRSGDLSVYWYQQSLDQGLQFLIQYYNGEERAKGNILERFSAQQFPDLHSELNLSSLELGDSALYFCASSAQQTGGTEAFFGQGTRLTVV.

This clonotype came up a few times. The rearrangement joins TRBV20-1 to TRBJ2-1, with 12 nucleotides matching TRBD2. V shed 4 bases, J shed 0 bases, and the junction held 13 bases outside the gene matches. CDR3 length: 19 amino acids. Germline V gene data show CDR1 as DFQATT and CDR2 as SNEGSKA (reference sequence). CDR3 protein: CSATGLTSGGSFSYNEQFF. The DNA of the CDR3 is TGCAGTGCTACTGGATTGACTAGCGGGGGCTCCTTCTCCTACAATGAGCAGTTCTTC.